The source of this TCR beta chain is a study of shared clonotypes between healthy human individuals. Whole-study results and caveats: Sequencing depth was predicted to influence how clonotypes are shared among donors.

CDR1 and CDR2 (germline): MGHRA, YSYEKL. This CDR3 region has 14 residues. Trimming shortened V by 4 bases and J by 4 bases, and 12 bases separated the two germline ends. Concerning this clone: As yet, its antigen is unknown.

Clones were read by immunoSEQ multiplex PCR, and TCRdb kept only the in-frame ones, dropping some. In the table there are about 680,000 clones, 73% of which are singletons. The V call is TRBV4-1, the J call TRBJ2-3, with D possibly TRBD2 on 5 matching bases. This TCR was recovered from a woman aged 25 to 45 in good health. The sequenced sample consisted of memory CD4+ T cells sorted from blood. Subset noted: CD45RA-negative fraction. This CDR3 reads CASSLLGVADTQYF. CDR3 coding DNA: TGCGCCAGCAGCCTCCTCGGGGTTGCAGATACGCAGTATTTT.